These 26 T cell receptor beta chains were all obtained from the same sample, sequenced in a study of T and B cells in COVID-19 patients. From blood, about 220-500 ng of genomic DNA served as TRB template. Multiplex PCR with BIOMED2 TRB-A/B primer pools amplified TRB rearrangements. TCRdb reanalysed the multiplex PCR reads using MiXCR and keeps one entry per CDR3 protein. Of some 780 distinct CDR3 sequences listed, around a fifth are singletons. The sequencing input was blood. These receptors were taken from a human donor with active COVID-19.

This clonotype counts as medium-sized. The junction and the germline gene differ at one end; a read error may be behind it. V is TRBV5-4 and J is TRBJ2-7, with 8 bases matching TRBD2. CDR3 length equals 16 residues. In germline, CDR1 is SGHNT, CDR2 YYREEE (reference sequence). CDR3 nucleotide sequence: TGTGCCAGCAGCTTGGGGGGGGGGGTAGCGGGGTACGCGCAGTACTTC. This encodes CASSLGGGVAGYAQYF.

By share, this clonotype ranks as medium-sized. The chain carries TRBV6-6 and TRBJ2-6; D not certain. The CDR3 contains 16 residues. Germline assignment: CDR1 MNHNY and CDR2 SVGAGI (reference sequence). Trimming removed 6 bases at V and 0 bases at J, with 12 bases between. CDR3 residues: CASRRRLSSGANVLTF. CDR3 in DNA: TGTGCCAGCAGGCGCCGACTGTCCTCTGGGGCCAACGTCCTGACTTTC.

Concerning this clonotype itself: The final CDR3 position lacks the conserved phenylalanine or tryptophan, pointing to a likely read error. It is unclear where the CDR3 begins or ends on the DNA, so no DNA is shown, and the CDR3 is as TCRdb lists it. The rearrangement links TRBV6-5 to TRBJ2-1; the table's TRBD1 call for D was not verified on the DNA. Per the germline V gene, CDR1 is MNHEY and CDR2 is SVGAGI. The CDR3 comprises 13 residues, both ends counted. CDR3 in amino acids: CASRDAGGEEQVG.

This clonotype qualifies as medium-sized. The rearrangement joins TRBV7-9 to TRBJ1-2, with D uncertain. The CDR3 length is 12 residues. Germline V lookup: CDR1 SEHNR, CDR2 FQNEAQ (reference sequence). Trimming stripped 5 bases from V and 5 bases from J, with 9 bases between. The CDR3 protein is CASSPHEYGYTF. CDR3 in DNA: TGTGCCAGCAGCCCCCATGAGTATGGCTACACCTTC.

This clonotype was observed a handful of times. V is TRBV11-2 and J is TRBJ1-6; D not resolved. V dropped 3 bases and J dropped 1 base, with 4 bases sitting between them. CDR3 length equals 14 residues. Per germline, CDR1 SGHAT and CDR2 FQNNGV. The chain's CDR3 is CASSFGSYNSPLHF. In nucleotides, the CDR3 is TGTGCCAGCAGCTTCGGGTCCTATAATTCACCCCTCCACTTT.

J is TRBJ1-1 and V is TRBV5-1, with D possibly matching TRBD1 (5 bases). The V gene's germline CDR1 is SGHRS and CDR2 YFSETQ. V was shortened by 3 bases and J by 7 bases, with 13 bases between the two germline ends. This CDR3 has 13 amino acids. The CDR3 loop reads CASSSAWDLEAFF. The CDR3 DNA is TGCGCCAGCAGCTCCGCCTGGGACCTTGAAGCTTTCTTT.

By share of the sample, this clonotype is medium-sized. V gene TRBV27 combines with J gene TRBJ2-1; 7 bases match TRBD2. The ends lost 3 bases at V and 7 bases at J; junction bases unmatched: 6. The germline gives CDR1 MNHEY, CDR2 SMNVEV (reference sequence). The CDR3 has 14 residues. CDR3 nucleotides: TGTGCCAGCAGTTTTGGCGGGAGTTGGAATGAGCAGTTCTTC. Amino acids: CASSFGGSWNEQFF.

This clonotype was counted between two and nine times. The V gene is TRBV28, the J gene TRBJ1-1; D possibly corresponds to TRBD1 (6 bases). Germline V gene data show CDR1 as MDHEN and CDR2 as SYDVKM. The CDR3 has 14 residues. V lost 5 bases and J lost 2, with 12 bases in between. The chain's CDR3 is CASSRQAGNTEAFF. DNA of the CDR3: TGTGCCAGCAGTAGACAGGCAGGAAACACTGAAGCTTTCTTT.

This clonotype is deemed medium-sized (0.01 to 0.1%). V is TRBV6-6 and J is TRBJ2-7; 8 nucleotides align to TRBD1. V trimming: 5 bases; J trimming: 6 bases; junction bases outside the gene matches: 9. Germline V gene data show CDR1 as MNHNY and CDR2 as SVGAGI (reference sequence). The CDR3 consists of 14 residues. This CDR3 is CASSNLGQGGEQYF. The CDR3 DNA reads TGTGCCAGCAGTAATCTAGGACAGGGTGGCGAGCAGTACTTC.

This chain joins TRBV5-1 and TRBJ1-3; D unclear. The V end was cut by 0 bases, the J end by 9 bases, with 13 bases between. CDR1 is SGHRS, CDR2 YFSETQ, per germline. This CDR3 comprises 14 residues. Here the CDR3 DNA reads TGCGCCAGCAGCTTGGACCAGGTGGGGTCCACCATATATTTT. Its protein product is CASSLDQVGSTIYF. The whole variable domain, filled in from reference TRBV5-1 and TRBJ1-3, reads KAGVTQTPRYLIKTRGQQVTLSCSPISGHRSVSWYQQTPGQGLQFLFEYFSETQRNKGNFPGRFSGRQFSNSRSEMNVSTLELGDSALYLCASSLDQVGSTIYFGEGSWLTVV.

Only one count was recorded for this clonotype. CDR3 DNA: TGTGCCAGCAGTTTGAACAGGGGCGACTATGGCTACACCTTC. As protein: CASSLNRGDYGYTF. The V call is TRBV28, the J call TRBJ1-2; 7 bases line up with TRBD1. V shed 3 bases, J shed 3 bases, and the junction held 4 bases outside the gene matches. This CDR3 comprises 14 residues. Per germline, CDR1 MDHEN and CDR2 SYDVKM.

Of note for this clonotype: An end of the junction does not agree with germline; a read error may underlie this. This chain connects TRBV6-2 or TRBV6-3 to TRBJ2-5, with D hard to call. CDR1 and CDR2 from the germline V gene are MNHEY and SVGEGT. The CDR3 has 12 residues. CDR3 coding DNA: TGTGCCAGCAGTTACCACCAGGAGACCCAGTACTTC. It codes for CASSYHQETQYF.

By sample share, this clonotype is medium-sized. This sequence joins TRBV6-6 and TRBJ1-4; 9 nucleotides align to TRBD1. Per the germline V gene, CDR1 is MNHNY and CDR2 is SVGAGI (reference sequence). There are 16 residues in the CDR3. Trimming at V came to 0 bases and at J to 8 bases, leaving 7 bases not matched to a gene. Here the CDR3 DNA reads TGTGCCAGCAGTTACTCGAGTCGGACAGGGGAAGAAAAACTGTTTTTT. Protein sequence: CASSYSSRTGEEKLFF.

In this sample, this clonotype turned up a few times. The rearrangement uses TRBV20-1 and TRBJ2-3, with 7 bases aligning to TRBD1. CDR3 size: 15 residues. Per the germline V gene, CDR1 is DFQATT and CDR2 is SNEGSKA (reference sequence). The ends lost 4 bases at V and 4 bases at J; junction bases unmatched: 11. The CDR3, as DNA: TGCAGTGCTACTTTCCTGACAGGGTCATCAGATACGCAGTATTTT. Amino acid sequence: CSATFLTGSSDTQYF.

CDR3 residues: CASSGRERTLQETQYF. Here the CDR3 DNA reads TGTGCCAGCAGCGGAAGGGAGCGGACGCTCCAAGAGACCCAGTACTTC. The chain employs TRBV5-4 and TRBJ2-5, with D tentatively TRBD2 (5 bases). Trimming took 4 bases from V and 1 from J, leaving 17 bases between them. The CDR3 is 16 residues long. The germline gives CDR1 SGHNT, CDR2 YYREEE (reference sequence).

This clonotype was detected ten times or more. CDR3 loop: CASSLGASAYLQETQYF. CDR3 nucleotide sequence: TGCGCCAGCAGCTTGGGGGCTAGCGCTTACCTCCAAGAGACCCAGTACTTC. The gene calls are TRBV5-1 and TRBJ2-5, with D possibly TRBD2 on 6 matching bases. Germline-derived CDR1 and CDR2 are SGHRS and YFSETQ. Deletions cut 0 bases from V and 1 base from J, with 16 bases between. The CDR3 totals 17 residues.

By proportion, this clonotype is medium-sized. The rearrangement uses TRBV11-2 and TRBJ2-3; D unclear. Germline assignment: CDR1 SGHAT and CDR2 FQNNGV. CDR3 size: 14 residues. V lost 6 bases and J 6 bases, leaving 16 bases between the germline ends. CDR3 DNA sequence: TGTGCCAGCAGGGCCCATCTTGGTCAGGATACGCAGTATTTT. The encoded protein is CASRAHLGQDTQYF.

This clonotype was seen only a few times. This sequence joins TRBV20-1 and TRBJ2-1; 13 bases are shared with TRBD2. V was pared by 6 bases and J by 9 bases, with 14 bases of the junction left unmatched. The CDR3 runs to 16 residues. Germline-derived CDR1 and CDR2 are DFQATT and SNEGSKA (reference sequence). DNA for the CDR3: TGCAGTGCGCCTACTTCCGGGACTAGCGGGACCTCTGAGCAGTTCTTC. This gives the protein CSAPTSGTSGTSEQFF.

A word on this clonotype: The junction differs from germline at one of its ends, possibly a read error. The genes are TRBV15 and TRBJ2-1; 7 bases are shared with TRBD2. This CDR3 spans 13 amino acids. Germline-derived CDR1 and CDR2 are LNHNV and YYDKDF (reference sequence). The CDR3 is CATSRGDYNELFF. The CDR3 nucleotides are TGTGCCACCAGCAGAGGGGACTACAATGAGCTGTTCTTT.

By proportion, this clonotype is medium-sized (0.01 to 0.1%). The gene calls are TRBV6-2 or TRBV6-3 and TRBJ2-1, with 10 bases fitting TRBD2. Germline V gene data show CDR1 as MNHEY and CDR2 as SVGEGT. The CDR3 spans 15 residues. Germline trimming cut 7 bases from V and 8 bases from J; bases unmatched to any gene: 11. CDR3 nucleotide sequence: TGTGCCAGCACATTGCTAGCGGGAGCTTTCGATGAGCAGTTCTTC. This codes for CASTLLAGAFDEQFF.

In its sample, this clonotype was seen many times. The chain carries TRBV20-1 and TRBJ1-2; TRBD1 aligns across 11 bases. V lost 5 bases to trimming and J lost 5 bases; unmatched junction nucleotides: 7. This CDR3 spans 14 amino acids. Per germline, CDR1 DFQATT and CDR2 SNEGSKA (reference sequence). The CDR3 sequence is CSASWDRGGYGYTF. The CDR3 DNA sequence: TGCAGTGCTTCTTGGGACAGGGGGGGATATGGCTACACCTTC.

Ten or more counts support this clonotype. The chain is built from TRBV5-1 and TRBJ2-3, with D unresolved. V was shortened by 0 bases and J by 4 bases, with 9 bases between the two germline ends. Germline-derived CDR1 and CDR2 are SGHRS and YFSETQ. The CDR3 length is 14 residues. The CDR3 spells CASSLGSPPDTQYF. The CDR3 DNA reads as TGCGCCAGCAGCTTGGGTTCGCCCCCAGATACGCAGTATTTT.

Within the sample, this clonotype is medium-sized. The chain has TRBV6-6 and TRBJ2-1, with D uncertain. Trimming pared 10 bases from V and 0 bases from J, leaving 10 bases between. The CDR3 loop spans 13 amino acids. From germline, CDR1 is MNHNY and CDR2 SVGAGI (reference sequence). The CDR3 protein is CAIRESSYNEQFF. In DNA form, the CDR3 reads TGTGCCATACGCGAAAGCTCCTACAATGAGCAGTTCTTC.

The chain carries TRBV5-4 and TRBJ2-7; 9 bases align to TRBD1. The CDR3 contains 13 residues. The ends lost 4 bases at V and 6 bases at J; junction bases unmatched: 5. Germline V gives CDR1 SGHNT, CDR2 YYREEE (reference sequence). CDR3 nucleotide sequence: TGTGCCAGCAGCCCCGGGACAGGGCGCGAGCAGTACTTC. Translated: CASSPGTGREQYF.

This clonotype was seen a handful of times. V usage is TRBV7-9 and J usage is TRBJ1-2; D is undetermined. Trimming removed 0 bases at V and 1 base at J, with 3 bases between. CDR1 is SEHNR and CDR2 is FQNEAQ in the germline V gene (reference sequence). The CDR3 covers 13 residues. The CDR3 reads CASSLAGNYGYTF. Here the CDR3 DNA reads TGTGCCAGCAGCTTAGCGGGTAACTATGGCTACACCTTC.

The V gene is TRBV7-2, the J gene TRBJ1-1; D unclear. V dropped 4 bases and J dropped 1 base, with 13 bases sitting between them. The length of the CDR3 is 15 residues. CDR1 and CDR2 (germline): SGHTA, FQGNSA. CDR3 nucleotide sequence: TGTGCCAGCAGCTCCTCGACACAACAGAACACTGAAGCTTTCTTT. Its protein product is CASSSSTQQNTEAFF.